Following are 27 T cell receptor beta chains from one sample sequenced in a study of post-analysis software for immune sequencing data. Built from TCR beta cDNA, the libraries had unique molecular identifiers in them. Via MiXCR, TCRdb re-called the PCR reads, giving one row per CDR3 protein. The table has about 820,000 distinct CDR3 sequences, under 70% seen once; the top ten hold about 4.8%. These receptors have no identified antigens. Study findings and constraints: Relative to controls, patients had five TRBV segments at higher frequency, with TRBV5-6, TRBV5-1 and TRBV20-1 among these.

The source material was blood. These receptors originate from a girl aged 5 to 17 with multiple sclerosis.

V usage is TRBV7-8 and J usage is TRBJ2-2; D gene uncertain. Germline values: CDR1 SGHVS, CDR2 FQNEAQ. The length of the CDR3 is 12 residues. V was shortened by 0 bases and J by 7 bases, with 3 bases between the two germline ends. This chain's CDR3 is CASSLAVGELFF. The CDR3 DNA is TGTGCCAGCAGCTTAGCGGTCGGGGAGCTGTTTTTT. The variable domain in full, with the rest retrieved from reference TRBV7-8 and TRBJ2-2, is GAGVSQSPRYKVAKRGQDVALRCDPISGHVSLFWYQQALGQGPEFLTYFQNEAQLDKSGLPSDRFFAERPEGSVSTLKIQRTQQEDSAVYLCASSLAVGELFFGEGSRLTVL.

There are a few counts of this clonotype. This CDR3 is CASSTLQGYQPQHF. In DNA form, the CDR3 reads TGTGCCAGCAGTACCCTTCAGGGGTATCAGCCCCAGCATTTT. The J gene is TRBJ1-5, the V gene TRBV2, with a tentative D call TRBD1 (6 bases). CDR3 length: 14 residues. CDR1 is SNHLY and CDR2 is FYNNEI in the germline V gene. The V gene lost 5 bases and the J gene lost 5 bases, with 13 bases spanning the gap.

The chain recombines TRBV5-1 with TRBJ2-7, with 7 bases aligning to TRBD1. The trim removed 5 bases at V and 4 bases at J, leaving 6 bases unmatched. The CDR3 length is 13 residues. CDR1 is SGHRS and CDR2 is YFSETQ in the germline V gene. The CDR3 spells CASRRQGGYEQYF. In nucleotides, the CDR3 is TGCGCCAGCAGAAGACAGGGCGGGTACGAGCAGTACTTC.

This chain links TRBV12-3 or TRBV12-4 with TRBJ1-2; no definite D call. The CDR3 loop spans 15 amino acids. V lost 3 bases and J 4 bases, leaving 15 bases between the germline ends. CDR3 in amino acids: CASSFPRGGSYGYTF. Written as DNA, the CDR3 is TGTGCCAGCAGTTTTCCCCGGGGAGGGAGCTATGGCTACACCTTC.

This clonotype came up once. V usage is TRBV3-1 and J usage is TRBJ1-2; 10 nucleotides line up with TRBD1. The CDR3 sequence is 13 residues long. From germline, CDR1 is LGHDT and CDR2 YNNKEL (reference sequence). The ends lost 4 bases at V and 7 bases at J; junction bases unmatched: 3. The CDR3 sequence: CASSRGQGTGYTF. Written as DNA, the CDR3 is TGTGCCAGCAGCCGGGGACAGGGGACTGGCTACACCTTC.

This clonotype was observed a handful of times. This sequence joins TRBV25-1 and TRBJ2-1; possibly TRBD2 for D (7 bases). Germline lookup yields CDR1 MGHDK and CDR2 SYGVNS. The CDR3 is 16 amino acids. Trimming removed 3 bases from V and 8 bases from J, with 20 bases in between. This chain's CDR3 is CASSDPRGATDDEQFF. CDR3 nucleotides: TGTGCCAGCAGTGATCCCCGGGGGGCCACGGACGATGAGCAGTTCTTC.

The chain employs TRBV3-1 and TRBJ2-4, with 7 bases identical to TRBD2. The DNA end favors TRBJ2-7, so the J call may be wrong. The CDR3 covers 17 residues. Looked up from germline, CDR1 is LGHDT and CDR2 is YNNKEL (reference sequence). The CDR3, as DNA: TGTGCCAGCAGCCACCCCGCGGGACGGGGGGTTTACTACGAGCAGTACTTC. It encodes CASSHPAGRGVYYEQYF.

The sample holds a few counts of this clonotype. The chain joins TRBV5-1 to TRBJ2-1; possibly TRBD1 for D (6 bases). V was clipped by 4 bases and J by 6 bases, with 14 bases between them. Germline V lookup: CDR1 SGHRS, CDR2 YFSETQ. This CDR3 contains 14 residues. CDR3 amino acids: CASSPRTASNEQFF. The CDR3 region has the DNA TGCGCCAGCAGCCCACGGACAGCGAGCAATGAGCAGTTCTTC.

This clonotype has just a few counts. This rearrangement joins TRBV6-5 to TRBJ2-6; TRBD1 or TRBD2 may be the D gene (5 bases each). The CDR3 spans 19 residues. In germline, CDR1 is MNHEY, CDR2 SVGAGI. Trimming pared 0 bases from V and 1 base from J, leaving 16 bases between. DNA of the CDR3: TGTGCCAGCAGTTACTCGTCCGGACACCGGGGTTCTGGGGCCAACGTCCTGACTTTC. Translated: CASSYSSGHRGSGANVLTF.

The chain is built from TRBV7-2 and TRBJ1-6; the D is unclear. Germline-derived CDR1 and CDR2 are SGHTA and FQGNSA. With 8 bases removed from V and 11 bases from J, the gap between germline ends came to 13 bases. CDR3 length: 12 amino acids. The chain's CDR3 is CASSLMGTPLHF. In DNA, the CDR3 is TGTGCCAGCTCACTCATGGGCACACCCCTCCACTTT.

This rearrangement joins TRBV10-3 to TRBJ2-1, with D maybe TRBD1 (6 bases). Per germline, CDR1 ENHRY and CDR2 SYGVKD. Trimming shortened V by 10 bases and J by 5 bases, and 12 bases separated the two germline ends. There are 12 residues in the CDR3. CDR3 DNA sequence: TGTGCCACCAGACAGGAGAACAATGAGCAGTTCTTC. Translated: CATRQENNEQFF.

Note on this clonotype: A read error may produce the germline difference seen at one junction end. The chain combines TRBV5-1 with TRBJ2-7, with 7 nucleotides matching TRBD1. Germline-derived CDR1 and CDR2 are SGHRS and YFSETQ. This CDR3 comprises 15 residues. The CDR3, as DNA: TGCGCCAGCAGTACCAGGGGGACAAATTCCTACGAGAAGTACTTC. It codes for CASSTRGTNSYEKYF.

The rearrangement uses TRBV6-5 and TRBJ1-1; unclear D gene. The CDR3 has 11 amino acids. Looked up from germline, CDR1 is MNHEY and CDR2 is SVGAGI. With 2 bases removed from V and 9 bases from J, the gap between germline ends came to 7 bases. CDR3 in amino acids: CASSYRSKAFF. The CDR3 region has the DNA TGTGCCAGCAGTTACCGATCCAAAGCTTTCTTT.

This chain uses TRBV12-3 or TRBV12-4 with TRBJ2-7; 10 bases are shared with TRBD2. V lost 5 bases to trimming and J lost 3 bases; unmatched junction nucleotides: 7. The CDR3 contains 15 residues. Written as DNA, the CDR3 is TGTGCCAGCAGTGGAATGGGACTAGCGAGCTACGAGCAGTACTTC. Protein: CASSGMGLASYEQYF.

The chain joins TRBV6-4 to TRBJ2-3, with 8 bases lining up with TRBD1. The CDR3 loop spans 16 amino acids. Germline CDR1 is MRHNA and CDR2 is SNTAGT. The J segment lost 3 bases and the V segment lost 2 bases, leaving 7 bases of the junction unmatched. The CDR3 spells CASSDLDRADTDTQYF. In DNA, the CDR3 is TGTGCCAGCAGTGACCTGGACAGGGCTGATACAGATACGCAGTATTTT.

V and J are TRBV29-1 and TRBJ1-2; weak D call: TRBD1 (6 bases). V was pared by 6 bases and J by 2 bases, with 13 bases between. The CDR3 spans 13 residues. The germline gives CDR1 SQVTM, CDR2 ANQGSEA. The CDR3 coding sequence is TGCAGCGTCCACAGGGCCCAAAACTATGGCTACACCTTC. This sequence encodes CSVHRAQNYGYTF.

This chain uses TRBV3-1 with TRBJ2-4; D unclear. The germline CDR1 and CDR2 sequences are LGHDT and YNNKEL (reference sequence). The V end was cut by 0 bases, the J end by 1 base, with 16 bases between. CDR3 length: 18 residues. The CDR3 sequence: CASSQDDSTRRAKNIQYF. CDR3 nucleotide sequence: TGTGCCAGCAGCCAAGATGACTCCACGCGGCGCGCCAAAAACATTCAGTACTTC.

The chain employs TRBV11-3 and TRBJ2-1, with 14 positions matching TRBD2. The germline gives CDR1 SGHNT, CDR2 YENEEA. Trimming at V came to 5 bases and at J to 2 bases, leaving 8 bases not matched to a gene. CDR3 size: 18 residues. For the CDR3, the DNA is TGTGCCAGCAGCCGGGGACTAGCGGGAGAAGGGGCCTACAATGAGCAGTTCTTC. Translating gives CASSRGLAGEGAYNEQFF.

In DNA, the CDR3 is TGTGCCAGCAGTTCCCCCATGGCGGGAGTCGCAGATACGCAGTATTTT. It codes for CASSSPMAGVADTQYF. V and J are TRBV27 and TRBJ2-3, with 7 positions matching TRBD2. V gave up 4 bases and J gave up 4 bases; unmatched junction bases: 11. CDR3 length: 16 residues. The V gene's germline CDR1 is MNHEY and CDR2 SMNVEV (reference sequence).

This clonotype occurred once. V usage is TRBV7-2 and J usage is TRBJ2-3; D is possibly TRBD1 (6 bases). The V end was cut by 5 bases, the J end by 0 bases, with 12 bases between. Germline V gene data show CDR1 as SGHTA and CDR2 as FQGNSA. The CDR3 is made up of 15 amino acids. CDR3 protein: CTSSPYGQSTDTQYF. The CDR3 DNA reads TGTACCAGCAGCCCCTATGGACAGAGCACAGATACGCAGTATTTT.

This clonotype showed up just a few times. The chain employs TRBV20-1 and TRBJ1-4; 10 bases fit TRBD1. The V segment lost 4 bases and the J segment 1 base; nucleotides outside the gene matches: 6. This CDR3 spans 16 amino acids. CDR1 is DFQATT, CDR2 SNEGSKA, per germline (reference sequence). Here the CDR3 reads CSAIGQGGRTNEKLFF. The DNA of the CDR3 is TGCAGTGCTATAGGACAGGGGGGGAGAACTAATGAAAAACTGTTTTTT.

The chain uses TRBV6-6 and TRBJ1-5; 8 bases match TRBD1. V was pared by 2 bases and J by 0 bases, with 6 bases of the junction left unmatched. Looked up from germline, CDR1 is MNHNY and CDR2 is SVGAGI (reference sequence). This CDR3 region has 17 residues. The CDR3 coding sequence is TGTGCCAGCAGTTACGGGACAGGACGATCTAGCAATCAGCCCCAGCATTTT. Residues: CASSYGTGRSSNQPQHF.

This rearrangement joins TRBV20-1 to TRBJ2-7; a weak D match, TRBD2 (5 bases). Trimming cost V 3 bases and J 6 bases, with 12 bases left between them. This CDR3 spans 12 amino acids. The germline CDR1 and CDR2 sequences are DFQATT and SNEGSKA (reference sequence). The CDR3 DNA is TGCAGTGCTAGGTTAGAGGGTGGCGAGCAGTACTTC. This codes for CSARLEGGEQYF.

The chain couples TRBV20-1 to TRBJ2-1; a weak D match, TRBD2 (6 bases). The CDR3 has 14 residues. Germline loops: CDR1 DFQATT, CDR2 SNEGSKA (reference sequence). Between the trimmed V and J ends, which lost 4 bases and 6 bases, there was a span of 16 bases. CDR3 sequence (DNA): TGCAGTGCTAACCGACTAGGTCTGGGCAATGAGCAGTTCTTC. It is translated as CSANRLGLGNEQFF.

This chain connects TRBV20-1 to TRBJ2-7, with 16 positions matching TRBD2. Trimming at V came to 3 bases and at J to 7 bases, leaving 12 bases not matched to a gene. This CDR3 has 17 amino acids. Germline loops: CDR1 DFQATT, CDR2 SNEGSKA (reference sequence). Here the CDR3 reads CSASPGTSGRASGEQYF. The DNA of the CDR3 is TGCAGTGCTAGCCCCGGGACTAGCGGGAGGGCCTCGGGGGAGCAGTACTTC.

The chain carries TRBV27 and TRBJ2-7, with 7 bases lining up with TRBD1. The V segment lost 7 bases and the J segment 2 bases; nucleotides outside the gene matches: 11. Per the germline V gene, CDR1 is MNHEY and CDR2 is SMNVEV (reference sequence). This CDR3 is 15 amino acids long. The CDR3 loop reads CASKRTGPIPYEQYF. The CDR3 DNA follows: TGTGCCAGCAAAAGGACAGGCCCTATCCCCTACGAGCAGTACTTC.

The chain links TRBV9 to TRBJ2-1; 13 bases map to TRBD2. CDR1 is SGDLS and CDR2 is YYNGEE in the germline V gene. The CDR3 length is 19 residues. Trimming cost V 0 bases and J 4 bases; bases outside gene matches: 10. The CDR3 coding sequence is TGTGCCAGCAGCGTAGGACTAGCGGGAGGAAAGAGAGGGTACAATGAGCAGTTCTTC. Translation: CASSVGLAGGKRGYNEQFF.